These T cell receptor beta chains were read from a single sample in a study of blood T cell repertoires in COVID-19. Only in-frame clones appear in the TCRdb table, and some are missing; sequencing was by immunoSEQ multiplex PCR. Of 150,000 to 200,000 clones listed, about 80% are singletons. Sequenced material: peripheral blood. These receptors were taken from a woman of 80 years or more with acute or convalescent COVID-19. CDR3s include the opening cysteine and the closing phenylalanine or tryptophan. Fields, in order: D gene, V gene, J gene, clone size, CDR3 length, CDR3 protein, CDR3 DNA. A D gene is named only where the DNA matches it firmly. Expanded clones get a size class; other rows say once, few or many, or leave the size out.

d_gene: TRBD1; v_gene: TRBV4-2; j_gene: TRBJ2-5; abundance: -; len: 15; CDR3aa: CASSQVGQGEETQYF; CDR3nt: TGTGCCAGCAGCCAAGTTGGACAGGGGGAAGAGACCCAGTACTTC
d_gene: TRBD1; v_gene: TRBV5-1; j_gene: TRBJ1-1; abundance: -; len: 14; CDR3aa: CASSWGTGGTEAFF; CDR3nt: TGCGCCAGCAGCTGGGGGACAGGGGGCACTGAAGCTTTCTTT
d_gene: -; v_gene: TRBV6-6; j_gene: TRBJ2-2; abundance: -; len: 13; CDR3aa: CASILVGTGELFF; CDR3nt: TGTGCCAGCATTTTAGTCGGGACCGGGGAGCTGTTTTTT
d_gene: TRBD2; v_gene: TRBV5-8; j_gene: TRBJ2-3; abundance: -; len: 18; CDR3aa: CASSLAILAGGMTDTQYF; CDR3nt: TGTGCCAGCAGCTTGGCCATATTAGCGGGAGGTATGACAGATACGCAGTATTTT
d_gene: TRBD1; v_gene: TRBV5-1; j_gene: TRBJ1-5; abundance: -; len: 15; CDR3aa: CASSLGDRAGQPQHF; CDR3nt: TGCGCCAGCAGCTTGGGGGACAGGGCCGGGCAGCCCCAGCATTTT
d_gene: -; v_gene: TRBV20-1; j_gene: TRBJ2-7; abundance: -; len: 13; CDR3aa: CSASDIHSGEQYF; CDR3nt: TGCAGTGCTAGTGATATTCACAGTGGCGAGCAGTACTTC
d_gene: TRBD2; v_gene: TRBV19; j_gene: TRBJ2-5; abundance: -; len: 14; CDR3aa: CASSPGLAGETQYF; CDR3nt: TGTGCCAGTAGCCCTGGACTAGCGGGGGAGACCCAGTACTTC
d_gene: TRBD1; v_gene: TRBV10-3; j_gene: TRBJ1-1; abundance: few; len: 14; CDR3aa: CAIRQGARNTEAFF; CDR3nt: TGTGCCATCAGGCAGGGGGCGCGGAACACTGAAGCTTTCTTT
d_gene: -; v_gene: TRBV2; j_gene: TRBJ2-5; abundance: -; len: 15; CDR3aa: CASRSSLTRRETQYF; CDR3nt: TGTGCCAGCAGATCTAGCTTGACTAGGCGAGAGACCCAGTACTTC
d_gene: -; v_gene: TRBV18; j_gene: TRBJ2-4; abundance: -; len: 15; CDR3aa: CASSPQRIAKNIQYF; CDR3nt: TGTGCCAGCTCACCACAGCGGATAGCCAAAAACATTCAGTACTTC
d_gene: -; v_gene: TRBV7-9; j_gene: TRBJ2-7; abundance: few; len: 13; CDR3aa: CASSRLGAYEQYF; CDR3nt: TGTGCCAGCAGCCGACTAGGGGCTTACGAGCAGTACTTC
d_gene: -; v_gene: TRBV7-8; j_gene: TRBJ1-2; abundance: -; len: 14; CDR3aa: CASSLWNRQEAYTF; CDR3nt: TGTGCCAGCAGCCTTTGGAATCGACAGGAGGCATACACCTTC
d_gene: -; v_gene: TRBV11-2; j_gene: TRBJ2-7; abundance: few; len: 14; CDR3aa: CASSRQPGLYEQYF; CDR3nt: TGTGCCAGCAGCAGGCAGCCAGGGCTCTACGAGCAGTACTTC
d_gene: TRBD2; v_gene: TRBV4-1; j_gene: TRBJ2-3; abundance: -; len: 18; CDR3aa: CASSQDRTSGRGRNTQYF; CDR3nt: TGCGCCAGCAGCCAAGATCGGACTAGCGGGAGGGGTAGAAATACGCAGTATTTT
d_gene: -; v_gene: TRBV12-3/TRBV12-4; j_gene: TRBJ1-2; abundance: -; len: 12; CDR3aa: CASSKFDYGYTF; CDR3nt: TGTGCCAGCAGTAAATTCGACTATGGCTACACCTTC
d_gene: -; v_gene: TRBV5-6; j_gene: TRBJ2-1; abundance: -; len: 18; CDR3aa: CASSLVMSLGWRDNEQFF; CDR3nt: TGTGCCAGCAGCTTGGTTATGTCACTCGGATGGCGGGACAATGAGCAGTTCTTC
d_gene: TRBD1; v_gene: TRBV27; j_gene: TRBJ1-4; abundance: -; len: 18; CDR3aa: CASSRLPGQLATNEKLFF; CDR3nt: TGTGCCAGCAGCCGTTTACCGGGACAGCTAGCAACTAATGAAAAACTGTTTTTT
d_gene: TRBD2; v_gene: TRBV3-1/TRBV3-2; j_gene: TRBJ2-3; abundance: -; len: 15; CDR3aa: CASSQGLAGGDTQYF; CDR3nt: TGTGCCAGCAGCCAAGGGCTAGCGGGAGGAGATACGCAGTATTTT
d_gene: TRBD2; v_gene: TRBV20-1; j_gene: TRBJ2-5; abundance: -; len: 16; CDR3aa: CSASPLLAGDGETQYF; CDR3nt: TGCAGTGCTAGTCCCCTACTAGCGGGGGACGGGGAGACCCAGTACTTC
d_gene: TRBD1; v_gene: TRBV18; j_gene: TRBJ1-1; abundance: -; len: 13; CDR3aa: CASSPPDRVEAFF; CDR3nt: TGTGCCAGCTCACCACCGGACAGGGTTGAAGCTTTCTTT
d_gene: -; v_gene: TRBV5-6; j_gene: TRBJ2-7; abundance: -; len: 15; CDR3aa: CASSSRRQLTYEQYF; CDR3nt: TGTGCCAGCAGCTCGCGCAGACAGTTAACGTACGAGCAGTACTTC
d_gene: -; v_gene: TRBV5-1; j_gene: TRBJ2-1; abundance: -; len: 13; CDR3aa: CASTRGGGIEQFF; CDR3nt: TGCGCCAGCACAAGAGGGGGTGGTATTGAGCAGTTCTTC
d_gene: -; v_gene: TRBV19; j_gene: TRBJ2-6; abundance: few; len: 16; CDR3aa: CASSITRDSGANVLTF; CDR3nt: TGTGCCAGTAGTATCACCAGGGACTCTGGGGCCAACGTCCTGACTTTC
d_gene: TRBD2; v_gene: TRBV18; j_gene: TRBJ2-7; abundance: few; len: 15; CDR3aa: CASSPPSSGGYEQYF; CDR3nt: TGTGCCAGCTCACCACCTTCTAGCGGGGGCTACGAGCAGTACTTC
d_gene: -; v_gene: TRBV18; j_gene: TRBJ1-1; abundance: -; len: 14; CDR3aa: CASSPNSVNTEAFF; CDR3nt: TGTGCCAGCTCACCAAATTCTGTTAACACTGAAGCTTTCTTT
d_gene: -; v_gene: TRBV2; j_gene: TRBJ2-7; abundance: -; len: 17; CDR3aa: CASSELAGLVVPYEQYF; CDR3nt: TGTGCCAGCAGTGAATTAGCCGGGTTGGTAGTCCCCTACGAGCAGTACTTC
d_gene: -; v_gene: TRBV10-3; j_gene: TRBJ1-1; abundance: -; len: 17; CDR3aa: CAIRSDRLKDGSTEAFF; CDR3nt: TGTGCCATCAGATCGGACAGATTGAAAGATGGATCCACTGAAGCTTTCTTT
d_gene: -; v_gene: TRBV9; j_gene: TRBJ2-5; abundance: -; len: 16; CDR3aa: CASSVEDRGPQETQYF; CDR3nt: TGTGCCAGCAGCGTAGAGGATAGGGGTCCCCAAGAGACCCAGTACTTC
d_gene: -; v_gene: TRBV3-1/TRBV3-2; j_gene: TRBJ1-4; abundance: once; len: 16; CDR3aa: CASSQERGATNEKLFF; CDR3nt: TGTGCCAGCAGCCAAGAACGGGGGGCAACTAATGAAAAACTGTTTTTT